Described below is a single T cell receptor (beta chain) sequence and its context. The antigen is unknown. A clone one base away is much larger, so this may be a read error. The final CDR3 position lacks the conserved phenylalanine or tryptophan, pointing to a likely read error. The data derive from a study of regulatory T cells in long-lasting Graves disease. At the level of the study: Duration of antithyroid drug therapy among newly diagnosed Graves' patients was under 3 months. Study results and caveats: In persistent patients, shared public clonotypes (2,741) outnumbered those in new patients (about 1,000).

Trimming took off 3 bases at V and 0 bases at J, with 5 bases between the two ends. CDR3 length: 13 amino acids. Sequencing libraries for TCR beta were prepared with iRepertoire HTBI primers and Arm-PCR of CDR3 regions. Each CDR3 protein gets one entry after TCRdb re-called the multiplex PCR reads with MiXCR. The sample shows about 530,000 distinct CDR3 sequences, roughly 15% of them seen only once. The sample's time point: newly diagnosed GD, antithyroid drugs for less than 3 months. TCR sequences were obtained from RNA taken from PBMCs. This same sample was also taken into another study, of T cells in Graves' hyperthyroidism and ophthalmopathy. This second study says: Model predictions of ophthalmopathy came a median around 6.5 months before onset.

The genes are TRBV12-3 or TRBV12-4 and TRBJ1-2; D unclear. Sequencing was performed on peripheral blood mononuclear cells (PBMCs), taken at new diagnosis, from a patient treated with antithyroid drugs. The clonotype was recovered from a woman aged 35-60 years with Graves disease. CDR3 region: CASSFDPNYGYTL. CDR3 DNA sequence: TGTGCCAGCAGTTTTGACCCTAACTATGGCTACACCCTC.